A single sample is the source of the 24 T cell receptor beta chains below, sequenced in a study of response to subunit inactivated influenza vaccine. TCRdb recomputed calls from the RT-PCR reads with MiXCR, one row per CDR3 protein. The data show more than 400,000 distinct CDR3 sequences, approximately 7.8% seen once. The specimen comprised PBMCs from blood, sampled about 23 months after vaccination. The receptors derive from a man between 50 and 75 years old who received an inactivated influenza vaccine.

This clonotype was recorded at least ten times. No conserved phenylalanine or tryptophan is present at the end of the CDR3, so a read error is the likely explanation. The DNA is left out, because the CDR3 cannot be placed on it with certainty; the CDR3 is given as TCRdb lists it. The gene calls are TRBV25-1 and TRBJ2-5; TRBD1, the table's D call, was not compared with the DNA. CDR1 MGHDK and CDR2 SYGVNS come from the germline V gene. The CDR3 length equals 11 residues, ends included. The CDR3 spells CASSDGGGASL.

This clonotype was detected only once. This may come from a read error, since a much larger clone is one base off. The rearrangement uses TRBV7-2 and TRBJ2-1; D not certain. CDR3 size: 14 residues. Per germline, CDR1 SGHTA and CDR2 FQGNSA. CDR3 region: CASSSGWSYNVQFF. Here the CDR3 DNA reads TGTGCCAGCAGCTCAGGTTGGTCCTACAATGTGCAGTTCTTC.

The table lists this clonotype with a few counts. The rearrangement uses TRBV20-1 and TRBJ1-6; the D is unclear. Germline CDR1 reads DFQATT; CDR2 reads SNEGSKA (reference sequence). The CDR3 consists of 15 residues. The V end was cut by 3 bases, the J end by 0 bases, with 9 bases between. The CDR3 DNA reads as TGCAGTGCTAGTTTAGGGAGCTCCTATAATTCACCCCTCCACTTT. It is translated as CSASLGSSYNSPLHF.

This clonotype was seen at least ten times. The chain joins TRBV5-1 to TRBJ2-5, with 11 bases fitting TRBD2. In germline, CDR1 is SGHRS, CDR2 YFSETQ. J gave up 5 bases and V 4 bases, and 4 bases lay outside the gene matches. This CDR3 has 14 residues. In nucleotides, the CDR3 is TGCGCCAGCAGCCCTAGCGGGAGGCGGGAGACCCAGTACTTC. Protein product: CASSPSGRRETQYF.

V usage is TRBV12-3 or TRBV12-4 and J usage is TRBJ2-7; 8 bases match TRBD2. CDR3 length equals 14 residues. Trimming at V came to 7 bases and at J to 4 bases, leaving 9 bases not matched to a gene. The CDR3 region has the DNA TGTGCCAGCAAGAAAGCGGGAGAATTGTACGAGCAGTACTTC. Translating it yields CASKKAGELYEQYF.

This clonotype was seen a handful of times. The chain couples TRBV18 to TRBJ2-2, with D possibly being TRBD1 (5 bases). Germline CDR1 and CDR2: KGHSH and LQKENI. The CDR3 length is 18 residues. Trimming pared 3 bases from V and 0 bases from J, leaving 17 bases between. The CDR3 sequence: CASSPTVGQGTNTGELFF. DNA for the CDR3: TGTGCCAGCTCACCCACCGTGGGGCAGGGTACGAACACCGGGGAGCTGTTTTTT.

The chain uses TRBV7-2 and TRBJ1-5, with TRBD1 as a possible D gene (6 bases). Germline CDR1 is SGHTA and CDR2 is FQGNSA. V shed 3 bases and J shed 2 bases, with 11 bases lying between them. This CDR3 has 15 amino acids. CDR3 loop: CASSLLYRGNQPQHF. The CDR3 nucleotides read TGTGCCAGCAGCTTGTTATACAGGGGCAATCAGCCCCAGCATTTT. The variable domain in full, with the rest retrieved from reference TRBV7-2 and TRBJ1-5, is GAGVSQSPSNKVTEKGKDVELRCDPISGHTALYWYRQSLGQGLEFLIYFQGNSAPDKSGLPSDRFSAERTGGSVSTLTIQRTQQEDSAVYLCASSLLYRGNQPQHFGDGTRLSIL.

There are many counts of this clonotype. CDR3 protein: CASSYSARRTGYTF. CDR3 DNA sequence: TGTGCCAGCAGTTACTCCGCCCGGAGGACGGGCTACACCTTC. This chain joins TRBV6-5 and TRBJ1-2; D ambiguous. CDR3 length: 14 amino acids. Per the germline V gene, CDR1 is MNHEY and CDR2 is SVGAGI. V lost 0 bases, J lost 8 bases, and 13 bases lay in between.

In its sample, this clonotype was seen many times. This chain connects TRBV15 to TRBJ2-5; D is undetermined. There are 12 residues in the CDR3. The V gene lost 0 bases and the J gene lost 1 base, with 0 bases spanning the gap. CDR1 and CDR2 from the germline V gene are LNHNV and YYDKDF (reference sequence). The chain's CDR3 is CATSRDQETQYF. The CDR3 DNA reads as TGTGCCACCAGCAGAGACCAAGAGACCCAGTACTTC.

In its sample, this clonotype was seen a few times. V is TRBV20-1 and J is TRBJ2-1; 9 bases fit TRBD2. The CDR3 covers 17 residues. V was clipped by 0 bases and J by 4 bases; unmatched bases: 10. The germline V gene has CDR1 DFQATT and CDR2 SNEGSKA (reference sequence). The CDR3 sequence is CSARDWRAGGQYNEQFF. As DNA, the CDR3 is TGCAGTGCTAGAGATTGGCGGGCGGGGGGGCAGTACAATGAGCAGTTCTTC.

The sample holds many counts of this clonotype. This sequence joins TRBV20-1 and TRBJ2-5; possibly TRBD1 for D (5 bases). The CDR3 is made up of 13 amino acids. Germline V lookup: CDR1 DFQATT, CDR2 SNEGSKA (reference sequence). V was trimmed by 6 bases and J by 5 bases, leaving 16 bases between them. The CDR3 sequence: CSAIPVWGETQYF. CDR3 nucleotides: TGCAGTGCAATCCCCGTATGGGGCGAGACCCAGTACTTC.

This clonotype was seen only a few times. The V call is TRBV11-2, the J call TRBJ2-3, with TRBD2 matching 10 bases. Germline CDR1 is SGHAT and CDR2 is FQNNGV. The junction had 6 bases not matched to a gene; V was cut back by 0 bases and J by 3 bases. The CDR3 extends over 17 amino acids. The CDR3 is CASSLEVAGGLTDTQYF. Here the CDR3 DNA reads TGTGCCAGCAGCTTAGAAGTAGCGGGAGGCTTAACAGATACGCAGTATTTT.

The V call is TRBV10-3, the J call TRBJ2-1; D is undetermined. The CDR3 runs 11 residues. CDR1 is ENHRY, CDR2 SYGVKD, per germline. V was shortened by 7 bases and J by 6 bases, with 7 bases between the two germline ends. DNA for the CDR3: TGTGCCATCACCGTGGGCAATGAGCAGTTCTTC. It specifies CAITVGNEQFF.

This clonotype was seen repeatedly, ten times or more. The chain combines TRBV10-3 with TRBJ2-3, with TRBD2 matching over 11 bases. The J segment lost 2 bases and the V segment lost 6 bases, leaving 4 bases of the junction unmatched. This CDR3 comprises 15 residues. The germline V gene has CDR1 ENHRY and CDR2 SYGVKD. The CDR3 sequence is CAISGTSGNTDTQYF. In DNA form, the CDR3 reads TGTGCCATCAGCGGGACTAGCGGAAACACAGATACGCAGTATTTT.

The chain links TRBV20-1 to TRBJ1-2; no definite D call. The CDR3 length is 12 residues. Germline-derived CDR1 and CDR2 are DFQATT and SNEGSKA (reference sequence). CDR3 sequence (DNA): TGCACCCCCCCCCGGGCTAGTATTGGCTACACCTTC. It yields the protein CTPPRASIGYTF.

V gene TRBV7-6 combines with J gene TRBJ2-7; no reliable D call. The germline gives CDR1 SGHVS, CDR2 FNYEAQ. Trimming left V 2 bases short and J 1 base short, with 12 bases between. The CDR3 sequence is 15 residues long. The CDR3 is CASSLRVGPSYEQYF. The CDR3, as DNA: TGTGCCAGCAGCTTAAGGGTCGGGCCTTCCTACGAGCAGTACTTC.

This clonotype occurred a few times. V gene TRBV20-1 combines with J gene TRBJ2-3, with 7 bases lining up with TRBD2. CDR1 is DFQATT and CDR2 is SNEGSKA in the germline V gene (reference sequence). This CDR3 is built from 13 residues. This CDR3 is CSPREGQTDTQYF. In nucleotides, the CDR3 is TGCAGCCCAAGGGAGGGCCAGACAGATACGCAGTATTTT.

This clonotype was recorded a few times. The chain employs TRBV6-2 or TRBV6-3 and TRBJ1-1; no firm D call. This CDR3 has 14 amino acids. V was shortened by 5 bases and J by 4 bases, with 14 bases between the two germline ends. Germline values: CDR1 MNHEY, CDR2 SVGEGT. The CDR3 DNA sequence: TGTGCCAGCAGTCTTCATCAAGGGCGCACTGAAGCTTTCTTT. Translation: CASSLHQGRTEAFF.

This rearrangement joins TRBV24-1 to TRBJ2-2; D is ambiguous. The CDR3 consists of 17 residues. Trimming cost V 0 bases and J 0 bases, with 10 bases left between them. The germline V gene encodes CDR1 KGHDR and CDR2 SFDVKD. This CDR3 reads CATSDLWAAPNTGELFF. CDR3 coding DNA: TGTGCCACCAGTGATTTGTGGGCTGCCCCGAACACCGGGGAGCTGTTTTTT.

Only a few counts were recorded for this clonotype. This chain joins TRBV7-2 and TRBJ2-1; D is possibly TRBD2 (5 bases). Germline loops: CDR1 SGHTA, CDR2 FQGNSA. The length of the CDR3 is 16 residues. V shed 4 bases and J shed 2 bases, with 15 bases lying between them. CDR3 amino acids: CASSWRGRGTYNEQFF. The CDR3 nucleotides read TGTGCCAGCAGCTGGCGTGGGAGAGGCACCTACAATGAGCAGTTCTTC.

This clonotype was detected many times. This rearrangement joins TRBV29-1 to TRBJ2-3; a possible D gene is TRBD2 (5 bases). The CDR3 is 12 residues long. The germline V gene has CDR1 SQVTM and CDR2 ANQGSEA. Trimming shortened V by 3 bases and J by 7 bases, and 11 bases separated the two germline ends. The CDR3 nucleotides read TGCAGCGTTGAGGAGGTGGCATATACGCAGTATTTT. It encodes CSVEEVAYTQYF.

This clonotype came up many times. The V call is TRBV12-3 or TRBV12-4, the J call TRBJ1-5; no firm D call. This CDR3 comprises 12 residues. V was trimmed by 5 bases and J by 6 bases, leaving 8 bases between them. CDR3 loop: CASSLSGQPQHF. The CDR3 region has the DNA TGTGCCAGCAGTCTTTCAGGTCAGCCCCAGCATTTT.

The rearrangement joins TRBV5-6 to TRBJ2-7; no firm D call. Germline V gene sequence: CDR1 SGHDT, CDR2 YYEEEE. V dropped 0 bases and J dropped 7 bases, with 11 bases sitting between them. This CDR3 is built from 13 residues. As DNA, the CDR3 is TGTGCCAGCAGCTTGGACGGACCTACAGAGCAGTACTTC. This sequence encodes CASSLDGPTEQYF.

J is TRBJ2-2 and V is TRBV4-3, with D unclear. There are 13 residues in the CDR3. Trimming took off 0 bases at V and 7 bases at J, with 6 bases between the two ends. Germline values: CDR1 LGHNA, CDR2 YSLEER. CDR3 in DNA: TGCGCCAGCAGCCAAGACCTCCTCGGGGAGCTGTTTTTT. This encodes CASSQDLLGELFF.